This T cell receptor (beta chain) derives from a study of early T cells in non-severe SARS-CoV-2 infection. Study at large: RNA in bulk from unsorted whole blood was sequenced, and chains were unpaired.

Germline V gene sequence: CDR1 DFQATT, CDR2 SNEGSKA (reference sequence). The CDR3 consists of 14 residues. Trimming left V 0 bases short and J 4 bases short, with 13 bases between. Overall study results and limits: VDJdb matching, biased toward anti-spike CD8 responses, missed private and CD4 specificities.

As concerns this clonotype: Its antigen remains unknown.

Researchers tagged individual cDNA molecules with unique molecular identifiers. MiXCR was run by TCRdb on the 5' RACE reads, yielding one entry per CDR3 protein. This table holds 45,000 to 55,000 distinct CDR3 sequences, about 5.9% found once. Sequenced material: whole blood. The source is an adult who was a healthcare worker with PCR-confirmed SARS-CoV-2 infection or an uninfected control (not recorded which). The chain recombines TRBV20-1 with TRBJ2-7, with D perhaps matching TRBD1 or TRBD2 (5 bases each). The CDR3 is CSAREPGRAYEQYF. In nucleotides, the CDR3 is TGCAGTGCTAGAGAACCGGGACGTGCATACGAGCAGTACTTC.